The next 14 T cell receptor beta chains were all read from a single sample in a study of blood T cell repertoires in COVID-19. Repertoires were generated with immunoSEQ multiplex PCR, while TCRdb's copy carries only in-frame clones and drops some. Of about 150,000 clones listed, around four fifths are singletons. Sequencing was carried out using peripheral blood. These TCRs come from a woman older than 75 with COVID-19, enrolled during active disease.

The chain has TRBV9 and TRBJ2-5; D uncertain. The CDR3 covers 15 residues. The germline V gene encodes CDR1 SGDLS and CDR2 YYNGEE. Deletions cut 0 bases from V and 0 bases from J, with 9 bases between. The CDR3 spells CASSVATSDQETQYF. In nucleotides, the CDR3 is TGTGCCAGCAGCGTAGCTACGTCCGACCAAGAGACCCAGTACTTC.

The chain couples TRBV20-1 to TRBJ2-3; D is ambiguous. The CDR3 is 15 residues long. V was shortened by 3 bases and J by 2 bases, with 15 bases between the two germline ends. The germline CDR1 and CDR2 sequences are DFQATT and SNEGSKA (reference sequence). The CDR3 loop is CSASTDATFTDTQYF. DNA for the CDR3: TGCAGTGCTAGTACAGACGCAACATTCACAGATACGCAGTATTTT.

This chain links TRBV2 with TRBJ1-4; no clear D. V gave up 7 bases and J gave up 17 bases, with 17 bases separating them. The CDR3 covers 11 residues. Germline V gene lookup returns CDR1 SNHLY and CDR2 FYNNEI. CDR3 coding DNA: TGTGCCAGCACCACCGACGGGTTAGGCTTTTTT. It codes for CASTTDGLGFF.

The V call is TRBV5-1, the J call TRBJ1-1, with 7 nucleotides matching TRBD1. The junction had 5 bases not matched to a gene; V was cut back by 6 bases and J by 0 bases. The germline V gene encodes CDR1 SGHRS and CDR2 YFSETQ. CDR3 size: 14 residues. As DNA, the CDR3 is TGCGCCAGCACTCCCGGGACAGTGAACACTGAAGCTTTCTTT. Its protein product is CASTPGTVNTEAFF.

This rearrangement joins TRBV4-1 to TRBJ1-2, with D maybe TRBD1 (6 bases). Germline CDR1 reads MGHRA; CDR2 reads YSYEKL. Trimming pared 4 bases from V and 5 bases from J, leaving 17 bases between. This CDR3 region has 15 residues. The chain's CDR3 is CASSPTGRKDYGYTF. In nucleotides, the CDR3 is TGCGCCAGCAGCCCTACAGGGAGAAAGGATTATGGCTACACCTTC.

The genes are TRBV5-1 and TRBJ1-1; D is undetermined. Germline CDR1 SGHRS, CDR2 YFSETQ. Between the trimmed V and J ends, which lost 4 bases and 8 bases, there was a span of 15 bases. This CDR3 is 13 amino acids long. CDR3 bases: TGCGCCAGCAGCCCGTCACCTGTCCGGGAAGCTTTCTTT. Translating gives CASSPSPVREAFF.

The chain joins TRBV21-1 to TRBJ1-3; the D call TRBD1 from the table was never checked on the DNA. TRBV21-1 is designated a pseudogene. The CDR3 contains 18 residues. The CDR3 DNA is TGTGCCAGCAGCAAAATCAAGCTGGGCGCTGATTCCGGAAACACCATATATTTT. Translation gives CASSKIKLGADSGNTIYF.

The rearrangement joins TRBV18 to TRBJ2-7; TRBD1 agrees at 7 bases. CDR3 length: 11 residues. V shed 6 bases and J 6 bases; nucleotides not matched to a gene: 2. The germline gives CDR1 KGHSH, CDR2 LQKENI. The chain's CDR3 is CASSTGVEQYF. The CDR3 DNA reads as TGTGCCAGCTCCACAGGGGTCGAGCAGTACTTC.

The chain uses TRBV3-1 (or the pseudogene TRBV3-2) and TRBJ1-1; no clear D gene. Looked up from germline, CDR1 is LGHDT and CDR2 is YNNKEL (reference sequence). The CDR3 sequence is 13 residues long. Trimming took 1 base from V and 9 from J, leaving 12 bases between them. The CDR3 region is CASSQGEAFQAFF. The CDR3 nucleotides read TGTGCCAGCAGCCAAGGTGAAGCGTTCCAAGCTTTCTTT.

This chain connects TRBV5-1 to TRBJ2-1; TRBD2 is a possible D gene (6 bases). Trimming took off 1 base at V and 0 bases at J, with 8 bases between the two ends. The CDR3 runs 15 residues. Germline CDR1 and CDR2: SGHRS and YFSETQ. For the CDR3, the DNA is TGCGCCAGCAGCTTGTGGGGGGACTCCTACAATGAGCAGTTCTTC. Its translation is CASSLWGDSYNEQFF.

CDR3 amino acids: CASSQTGGWVGYTF. CDR3 nucleotides: TGTGCCAGCAGCCAAACAGGGGGCTGGGTTGGCTACACCTTC. This chain joins TRBV28 and TRBJ1-2; 9 bases map to TRBD1. This CDR3 spans 14 amino acids. Germline V gene data show CDR1 as MDHEN and CDR2 as SYDVKM. Unmatched junction bases numbered 9, after V lost 6 bases and J lost 7 bases.

The chain joins TRBV6-5 to TRBJ1-2; maybe TRBD1 (5 bases). The CDR3 totals 12 residues. The germline gives CDR1 MNHEY, CDR2 SVGAGI. Trimming took off 7 bases at V and 7 bases at J, with 13 bases between the two ends. The CDR3 region has the DNA TGTGCCAGCACCAAGCCGGGGGGTGGCTACACCTTC. Its translation is CASTKPGGGYTF.

In its sample, this clone was seen once. The rearrangement links TRBV11-2 to TRBJ1-2; 8 bases map to TRBD1. This CDR3 spans 14 amino acids. J gave up 8 bases and V 5 bases, and 10 bases lay outside the gene matches. CDR1 is SGHAT, CDR2 FQNNGV, per germline. CDR3: CASSTPSGGRGYTF. CDR3 DNA: TGTGCCAGCAGCACGCCCTCAGGGGGCCGGGGCTACACCTTC.

The genes are TRBV2 and TRBJ1-6; 8 bases are shared with TRBD1. In germline, CDR1 is SNHLY, CDR2 FYNNEI. Trimming removed 5 bases from V and 3 bases from J; junction bases left unmatched: 9. CDR3 length: 17 residues. DNA for the CDR3: TGTGCCAGCAGTTTTAGACCCGGGACAGGCTATAATTCACCCCTCCACTTT. Translation: CASSFRPGTGYNSPLHF.